Here is one T cell receptor (beta chain) with its context. Its matching antigen is unknown. A much larger clonotype is one base distant, so this may be a read error. The sample belongs to a study of spatial heterogeneity in lung cancer. Study as a whole: Sequences of the beta chain were consistently detected in greater numbers than alpha-chain sequences. Unique TCR and UMI combinations averaged more than ten appearances each in raw reads. Broader study findings: The appearance of ubiquitous expanded tumor TCRs in blood was greater at resection than follow-up.

Time point indicated: sample taken at primary tumor resection. No cell sorting; template was whole RNA from tumor, lung tissue or PBMC. Single TCR cDNA molecules each had their own unique molecular identifier. TCRdb used MiXCR to reprocess the 5' RACE reads, holding one entry per CDR3 protein. Here the sample spans 10,000 to 12,000 distinct CDR3 sequences, 4.5% to 7% being singletons. Germline CDR1 is DFQATT and CDR2 is SNEGSKA (reference sequence). The length of the CDR3 is 14 residues. The rearrangement links TRBV20-1 to TRBJ2-1; D is ambiguous. The TCR sequence derives from a male donor with early-stage non-small cell lung cancer. The sequenced sample was PBMCs, obtained at surgery. The CDR3 here is CRAIPGPPENEQFF. The CDR3, as DNA: TGCCGTGCTATCCCGGGTCCCCCGGAGAATGAGCAGTTCTTC.